This TCR beta chain was captured by sequencing in a study of neurological immune-mediated disorders. 5'RACE generated cDNA with 10-nucleotide random UMIs. TCRdb reprocessed the 5' RACE reads with MiXCR, giving one entry per CDR3 protein. The table lists some 48,000 distinct CDR3 sequences, about an eighth of them singletons. Time point indicated: longitudinal time-point 2. This clonotype showed up many times. The V gene's germline CDR1 is SGDLS and CDR2 YYNGEE. The length of the CDR3 is 16 residues. Trimming removed 0 bases at V and 0 bases at J, with 12 bases between. This chain joins TRBV9 and TRBJ2-5, with TRBD1 as a possible D gene (6 bases). Source material: PBMCs. This TCR came from a male donor with HTLV-1-associated myelopathy (HAM/TSP). The CDR3 DNA is TGTGCCAGCAGCGTAGCGGCAGGGGAACACCAAGAGACCCAGTACTTC. The encoded protein is CASSVAAGEHQETQYF.